One and the same sample provided the 13 T cell receptor beta chains below, sequenced in a study of T cells in Graves' hyperthyroidism and ophthalmopathy (dated by TCRdb to about 2019). Libraries were prepared through multiplex PCR. The sample was run on an Illumina HiSeq 2000. Amplification of TCR beta CDR3 regions was carried out from RNA transcripts. The first round of RT-PCR for the TCR CDR3 was performed with the HTBI primer set and the Qiagen OneStep RT-PCR kit. TCRdb's own reprocessing of the public reads used fastp at Q25 and MiXCR and kept productive beta chains. A single entry per CDR3 protein holds the most common genes and DNA from its merged rows. Here the sample has about 640,000 distinct CDR3 sequences; just under 45% occur a single time. The ten top clones hold less than 9% of the sample. The sequenced sample consisted of peripheral blood or thyroid tissue (not recorded which). The receptor set was obtained from an adult man with Graves' disease, either hyperthyroidism or ophthalmopathy (not recorded which).

This clonotype was recorded at least ten times. The chain joins TRBV7-8 to TRBJ2-5; maybe TRBD2 (6 bases). Looked up from germline, CDR1 is SGHVS and CDR2 is FQNEAQ. V was pared by 1 base and J by 5 bases, with 14 bases between. The CDR3 is 15 residues long. The CDR3 DNA reads TGTGCCAGCAGCTTAGAGGGACTCAAAGTCGAGACCCAGTACTTC. It translates to CASSLEGLKVETQYF.

This chain connects TRBV4-2 to TRBJ2-5, with 12 bases aligning to TRBD1. CDR3 length: 16 amino acids. The germline gives CDR1 LGHNA, CDR2 YNFKEQ. J gave up 5 bases and V 4 bases, and 8 bases lay outside the gene matches. The CDR3 region has the DNA TGTGCCAGCAGCCTACGACCGGGACAGGGGGCCGAGACCCAGTACTTC. Its protein product is CASSLRPGQGAETQYF.

This clonotype was counted a few times. The germline gene is not matched at one end of the junction; a read error may be the cause. The rearrangement uses TRBV2 and TRBJ1-5, with a tentative D call TRBD1 (5 bases). CDR1 and CDR2 from the germline V gene are SNHLY and FYNNEI. This CDR3 is 15 amino acids long. CDR3: CAGSEAQGGNQPQHF. In nucleotides, the CDR3 is TGTGCCGGCAGTGAAGCGCAAGGGGGCAATCAGCCCCAGCATTTT. Full variable domain (outside the CDR3, taken from reference TRBV2 and TRBJ1-5): EPEVTQTPSHQVTQMGQEVILRCVPISNHLYFYWYRQILGQKVEFLVSFYNNEISEKSEIFDDQFSVERPDGSNFTLKIRSTKLEDSAMYFCAGSEAQGGNQPQHFGDGTRLSIL.

Note on this clonotype: An end of the junction differs from the germline gene, which may be a read error. V gene TRBV4-1 combines with J gene TRBJ2-5, with 14 nucleotides matching TRBD2. CDR1 is MGHRA, CDR2 YSYEKL, per germline. The CDR3 is 18 amino acids. As DNA, the CDR3 is TGTGCCAGCAGCCAAGATTACGGACTAGCGGGGGGCCAAGAGACCCAGTACTTC. Translated, it gives CASSQDYGLAGGQETQYF.

This clonotype was found many times. The rearrangement uses TRBV10-3 and TRBJ1-5; no reliable D call. The CDR3 sequence is 14 residues long. Germline V gene data show CDR1 as ENHRY and CDR2 as SYGVKD. Trimming removed 2 bases at V and 4 bases at J, with 9 bases between. CDR3 nucleotides: TGTGCCATCAGTGAGGGCAGTATTAATCAGCCCCAGCATTTT. It is translated as CAISEGSINQPQHF.

The rearrangement uses TRBV5-5 and TRBJ1-1; D not resolved. The germline gives CDR1 SGHKS, CDR2 YYEKEE (reference sequence). The V and J ends lost 5 bases and 4 bases respectively, with 15 bases between them. The CDR3 length is 14 residues. CDR3 protein: CASSPPEPRTEAFF. DNA for the CDR3: TGTGCCAGCAGTCCCCCAGAGCCCCGCACTGAAGCTTTCTTT.

CDR3: CASSLALPTLSGNTIYF. The CDR3 region has the DNA TGTGCCAGCAGCTTAGCTCTGCCGACCCTCTCTGGAAACACCATATATTTT. This chain joins TRBV7-9 and TRBJ1-3; unclear D gene. Germline V lookup: CDR1 SEHNR, CDR2 FQNEAQ (reference sequence). The CDR3 runs 17 residues. The germline V and J ends were trimmed by 0 bases and 0 bases, with 12 bases remaining between them.

V and J are TRBV7-9 and TRBJ1-4; D not resolved. CDR1 and CDR2 from the germline V gene are SEHNR and FQNEAQ (reference sequence). Between the trimmed V and J ends, which lost 4 bases and 8 bases, there was a span of 14 bases. This CDR3 contains 14 residues. The CDR3 bases are TGTGCCAGCAGCTCGGAGGTCACAAGGGAAAAACTGTTTTTT. This translates into CASSSEVTREKLFF.

V is TRBV2 and J is TRBJ1-1; TRBD1 aligns across 7 bases. J lost 4 bases, V lost 6 bases, and 11 bases had no gene match. Germline CDR1 is SNHLY and CDR2 is FYNNEI. CDR3 length: 15 residues. The CDR3 is CASRIYRGQITEAFF. The CDR3 region has the DNA TGTGCCAGCAGGATCTACAGGGGACAGATCACTGAAGCTTTCTTT.

In its sample, this clonotype was seen once. This may arise from a read error, as a much more abundant clone is one base away. The chain has TRBV5-4 and TRBJ2-7; D is ambiguous. CDR1 SGHNT and CDR2 YYREEE come from the germline V gene (reference sequence). Deletions cut 6 bases from V and 3 bases from J, with 10 bases between. The CDR3 runs to 12 residues. This chain's CDR3 is CASTMARYEQYF. The CDR3 nucleotides are TGTGCCAGCACCATGGCACGCTACGAGCAGTACTTC.

V gene TRBV5-1 combines with J gene TRBJ2-2, with a weak D call TRBD2 (7 bases). CDR3 length: 14 amino acids. The V and J ends lost 3 bases and 9 bases respectively, with 15 bases between them. The germline V gene has CDR1 SGHRS and CDR2 YFSETQ. CDR3 DNA sequence: TGCGCCAGCAGCTCCCCGGGGGGCCGACGGGAGCTGTTTTTT. Translation gives CASSSPGGRRELFF.

The chain combines TRBV7-2 with TRBJ2-7; 14 bases fit TRBD2. With V trimmed by 6 bases and J by 6 bases, 13 bases remained unmatched. Per germline, CDR1 SGHTA and CDR2 FQGNSA. This CDR3 contains 17 residues. The CDR3 sequence: CASSAFNGTSGSVEQYF. CDR3 in DNA: TGTGCCAGCAGTGCCTTCAATGGGACTAGCGGGAGCGTCGAGCAGTACTTC. Full variable domain (rest looked up from reference TRBV7-2 and TRBJ2-7): GAGVSQSPSNKVTEKGKDVELRCDPISGHTALYWYRQSLGQGLEFLIYFQGNSAPDKSGLPSDRFSAERTGGSVSTLTIQRTQQEDSAVYLCASSAFNGTSGSVEQYFGPGTRLTVT.

This clonotype was counted a few times. This chain connects TRBV29-1 to TRBJ1-5; 7 bases are shared with TRBD1. The junction had 5 bases not matched to a gene; V was cut back by 3 bases and J by 12 bases. This CDR3 has 11 amino acids. Germline assignment: CDR1 SQVTM and CDR2 ANQGSEA. CDR3 sequence: CSVEPGTDQHF. CDR3 nucleotides: TGCAGCGTTGAGCCTGGGACAGACCAGCATTTT. The variable domain in full, with the rest retrieved from reference TRBV29-1 and TRBJ1-5, is SAVISQKPSRDICQRGTSLTIQCQVDSQVTMMFWYRQQPGQSLTLIATANQGSEATYESGFVIDKFPISRPNLTFSTLTVSNMSPEDSSIYLCSVEPGTDQHFGDGTRLSIL.